Many counts were recorded for the clone carrying this T cell receptor beta chain. Its matching antigen is unknown. V was clipped by 2 bases and J by 8 bases, with 18 bases between them. Germline V lookup: CDR1 SNHLY, CDR2 FYNNEI. The CDR3 totals 15 residues. This entry is derived from a study of T cell responses to AZD1222 COVID-19 vaccine. The data were produced by immunoSEQ multiplex PCR, yet TCRdb's version contains in-frame clones alone and is incomplete. The sample has about 66,000 clones, over 65% seen once. Study-wide results and limits: With two AZD1222 doses given, Spike-specific TCR breadth and depth both rose.

Source: peripheral blood, taken 28 days after the second AZD1222 dose. This clonotype was sampled from an adult who received the AZD1222 COVID-19 vaccine. The chain carries TRBV2 and TRBJ1-2; D is possibly TRBD1 (5 bases). CDR3 residues: CASSETPVGGEGYTF. The CDR3 DNA reads TGTGCCAGCAGTGAAACCCCCGTGGGGGGGGAAGGCTACACCTTC.